These T cell receptor beta chains were read from a single sample in a study of CD4+ T cells in melanoma. Here immunoSEQ multiplex PCR was the method, and the copy in TCRdb shows in-frame clones only, minus some. This sample carries 120,000 to 150,000 clones, over 90% of them seen once, and the ten largest clones take approximately 1.5%. The receptor set was obtained from a human donor with melanoma. Both conserved end residues are part of each CDR3. Each record gives: J gene, V gene, clone size, CDR3 protein. Not all rows give a size; the values are once, few, many and, for expanded clones, a class.

j_gene: TRBJ1-6
v_gene: TRBV9
abundance: -
CDR3aa: CASSVEERSPLHF

j_gene: TRBJ1-2
v_gene: TRBV18
abundance: -
CDR3aa: CASSPTGNSDGYTF

j_gene: TRBJ2-2
v_gene: TRBV11-2
abundance: -
CDR3aa: CASSGAGGNTGELFF

j_gene: TRBJ2-7
v_gene: TRBV29-1
abundance: -
CDR3aa: CSVSRRGTGPYEQYF

j_gene: TRBJ2-3
v_gene: TRBV11-3
abundance: -
CDR3aa: CASSLGTQSTDTQYF

j_gene: TRBJ2-3
v_gene: TRBV5-4
abundance: -
CDR3aa: CASSSGLAPDTQYF

j_gene: TRBJ2-2
v_gene: TRBV7-2
abundance: -
CDR3aa: CASSSLAVRELFF

j_gene: TRBJ2-7
v_gene: TRBV4-1
abundance: -
CDR3aa: CASSRTQDYEQYF

j_gene: TRBJ2-7
v_gene: TRBV11-2
abundance: -
CDR3aa: CASSLGGRRGEQYF

j_gene: TRBJ1-1
v_gene: TRBV29-1
abundance: -
CDR3aa: CSVKKGGNTEAFF

j_gene: TRBJ2-6
v_gene: TRBV7-9
abundance: -
CDR3aa: CASSVPSSRAASGANVLTF

j_gene: TRBJ2-3
v_gene: TRBV5-1
abundance: -
CDR3aa: CASSEGNTDTQYF

j_gene: TRBJ1-6
v_gene: TRBV11-2
abundance: -
CDR3aa: CASSLDPGGGNSPLHF

j_gene: TRBJ1-1
v_gene: TRBV21-1
abundance: -
CDR3aa: CASSLYRDRETTEAFF

j_gene: TRBJ1-1
v_gene: TRBV7-3
abundance: -
CDR3aa: CASSSGTGSTEAFF

j_gene: TRBJ2-3
v_gene: TRBV11-1
abundance: once
CDR3aa: CASNSGLGNTQYF

j_gene: TRBJ1-4
v_gene: TRBV7-6
abundance: -
CDR3aa: CASSLGPAGTNEKLFF

j_gene: TRBJ2-7
v_gene: TRBV5-8
abundance: -
CDR3aa: CASSFTVPSYEQYF

j_gene: TRBJ1-2
v_gene: TRBV13
abundance: -
CDR3aa: CASSFAGSDYTF

j_gene: TRBJ1-2
v_gene: TRBV7-8
abundance: -
CDR3aa: CASSLALGRGNYGYTF

j_gene: TRBJ2-3
v_gene: TRBV19
abundance: -
CDR3aa: CASSIRPEGTADTQYF

j_gene: TRBJ1-4
v_gene: TRBV7-2
abundance: -
CDR3aa: CASSLGGVAGNEKLFF

j_gene: TRBJ1-2
v_gene: TRBV2
abundance: -
CDR3aa: CASSVQGSSRYGYTF

j_gene: TRBJ2-2
v_gene: TRBV5-1
abundance: -
CDR3aa: CASSLELVRAGAGELFF

j_gene: TRBJ1-3
v_gene: TRBV6-1
abundance: -
CDR3aa: CASQGQGRNTIYF

j_gene: TRBJ1-1
v_gene: TRBV11-2
abundance: few
CDR3aa: CASSPRTGPNTEAFF

j_gene: TRBJ1-1
v_gene: TRBV10-2
abundance: few
CDR3aa: CASGDWASPPTEAFF

j_gene: TRBJ2-1
v_gene: TRBV30
abundance: -
CDR3aa: CAWTSGGARLYNEQFF

j_gene: TRBJ2-5
v_gene: TRBV4-1
abundance: -
CDR3aa: CASSSTNIGTQYF

j_gene: TRBJ1-2
v_gene: TRBV2
abundance: -
CDR3aa: CASSLDRLGYTF

j_gene: TRBJ1-1
v_gene: TRBV2
abundance: -
CDR3aa: CASKTQGLNTEAFF

j_gene: TRBJ2-5
v_gene: TRBV13
abundance: -
CDR3aa: CASSRRGGQETQYF

j_gene: TRBJ2-7
v_gene: TRBV5-1
abundance: once
CDR3aa: CASSLGAREQYF

j_gene: TRBJ1-1
v_gene: TRBV30
abundance: -
CDR3aa: CAWSGRGTNTEAFF

j_gene: TRBJ2-5
v_gene: TRBV2
abundance: -
CDR3aa: CASTGDRAQETQYF

j_gene: TRBJ1-6
v_gene: TRBV6-6
abundance: -
CDR3aa: CASSSNRGRSSPLHF

j_gene: TRBJ2-1
v_gene: TRBV6-5
abundance: -
CDR3aa: CASGRKPYNEQFF

j_gene: TRBJ2-7
v_gene: TRBV6-5
abundance: -
CDR3aa: CASSGLAGGNYEQYF

j_gene: TRBJ1-4
v_gene: TRBV30
abundance: -
CDR3aa: CAWSRAPAGTGDKSNEKLFF

j_gene: TRBJ2-2
v_gene: TRBV6-6
abundance: few
CDR3aa: CASSLGLTGELFF

j_gene: TRBJ1-1
v_gene: TRBV29-1
abundance: -
CDR3aa: CSVRGSLEAFF

j_gene: TRBJ1-1
v_gene: TRBV9
abundance: -
CDR3aa: CASSAERNTEAFF

j_gene: TRBJ2-5
v_gene: TRBV11-2
abundance: -
CDR3aa: CASSLVQGGTSGRRGTQYF

j_gene: TRBJ1-6
v_gene: TRBV18
abundance: -
CDR3aa: CASSRDQARGLGNSPLHF

j_gene: TRBJ1-5
v_gene: TRBV6-1
abundance: once
CDR3aa: CASRVLGQGGQPQHF

j_gene: TRBJ2-5
v_gene: TRBV5-1
abundance: few
CDR3aa: CASSLAGTVQETQYF

j_gene: TRBJ2-5
v_gene: TRBV19
abundance: -
CDR3aa: CASSMGRGWDQETQYF

j_gene: TRBJ1-3
v_gene: TRBV6-6
abundance: -
CDR3aa: CASKPPGQDSNTIYF

j_gene: TRBJ2-3
v_gene: TRBV7-3
abundance: -
CDR3aa: CASSQAGGAGTDTQYF

j_gene: TRBJ1-1
v_gene: TRBV11-2
abundance: -
CDR3aa: CATSTGIGDTEAFF

j_gene: TRBJ1-1
v_gene: TRBV5-6
abundance: -
CDR3aa: CASSLGFKAEAFF

j_gene: TRBJ1-1
v_gene: TRBV30
abundance: -
CDR3aa: CAWRNRGAATEAFF

j_gene: TRBJ2-1
v_gene: TRBV5-1
abundance: once
CDR3aa: CASSLLGAREQFF

j_gene: TRBJ2-5
v_gene: TRBV19
abundance: -
CDR3aa: CASSIRGLAGLLETQYF

j_gene: TRBJ1-1
v_gene: TRBV6-5
abundance: -
CDR3aa: CASRRTENTEAFF

j_gene: TRBJ2-7
v_gene: TRBV5-5
abundance: -
CDR3aa: CASSWGPVGRTYEQYF

j_gene: TRBJ1-5
v_gene: TRBV30
abundance: -
CDR3aa: CASRTGNQPQHF

j_gene: TRBJ2-5
v_gene: TRBV18
abundance: -
CDR3aa: CASSPRAGRETQYF

j_gene: TRBJ2-3
v_gene: TRBV9
abundance: -
CDR3aa: CASSVALRGGQRDTQYF